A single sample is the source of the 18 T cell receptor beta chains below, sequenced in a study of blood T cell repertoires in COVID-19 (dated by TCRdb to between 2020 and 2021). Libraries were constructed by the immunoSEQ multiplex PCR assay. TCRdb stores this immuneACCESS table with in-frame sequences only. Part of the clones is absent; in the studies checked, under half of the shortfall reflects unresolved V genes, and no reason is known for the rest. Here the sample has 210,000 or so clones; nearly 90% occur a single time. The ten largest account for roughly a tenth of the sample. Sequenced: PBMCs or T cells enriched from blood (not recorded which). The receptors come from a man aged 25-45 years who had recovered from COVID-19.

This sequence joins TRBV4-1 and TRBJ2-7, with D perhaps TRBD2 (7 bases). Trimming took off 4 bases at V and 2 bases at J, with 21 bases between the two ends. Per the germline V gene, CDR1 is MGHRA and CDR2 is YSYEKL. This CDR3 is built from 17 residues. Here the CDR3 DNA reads TGCGCCAGCAGCCCAAGGGGGGCTAGCGGCAGCCCCTACGAGCAGTACTTC. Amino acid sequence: CASSPRGASGSPYEQYF.

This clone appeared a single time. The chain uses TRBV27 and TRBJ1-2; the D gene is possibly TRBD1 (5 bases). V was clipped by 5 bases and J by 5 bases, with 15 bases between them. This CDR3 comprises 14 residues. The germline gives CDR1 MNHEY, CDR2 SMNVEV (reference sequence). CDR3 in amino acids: CASSPRGGLYGYTF. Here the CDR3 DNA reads TGTGCCAGCAGTCCGCGGGGGGGACTTTATGGCTACACCTTC.

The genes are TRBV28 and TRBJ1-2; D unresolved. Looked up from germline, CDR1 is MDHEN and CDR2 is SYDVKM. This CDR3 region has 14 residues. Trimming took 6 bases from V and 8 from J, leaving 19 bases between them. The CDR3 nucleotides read TGTGCCAGCAGCTCCGCGGGGATGGTTGGAGGCTACACCTTC. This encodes CASSSAGMVGGYTF.

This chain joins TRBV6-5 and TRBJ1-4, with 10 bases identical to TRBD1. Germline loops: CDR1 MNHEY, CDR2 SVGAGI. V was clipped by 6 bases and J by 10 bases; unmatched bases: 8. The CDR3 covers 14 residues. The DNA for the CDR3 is TGTGCCAGCAGAGAGGGACAGGGGATCGGAAAACTGTTTTTT. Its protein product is CASREGQGIGKLFF.

This chain's CDR3 is CASSGSREKLFF. As DNA, the CDR3 is TGTGCCAGCAGTGGGAGTAGGGAAAAACTGTTTTTT. This sequence joins TRBV2 and TRBJ1-4, with D unclear. The germline V gene encodes CDR1 SNHLY and CDR2 FYNNEI. Trimming took off 4 bases at V and 8 bases at J, with 8 bases between the two ends. The CDR3 loop spans 12 amino acids.

This chain's CDR3 is CASTFGGNYGYTF. The CDR3 coding sequence is TGCGCCAGCACCTTTGGGGGGAACTATGGCTACACCTTC. V and J are TRBV5-1 and TRBJ1-2; D possibly corresponds to TRBD1 (5 bases). Between the trimmed V and J ends, which lost 6 bases and 2 bases, there was a span of 11 bases. The CDR3 runs to 13 residues. The V gene's germline CDR1 is SGHRS and CDR2 YFSETQ.

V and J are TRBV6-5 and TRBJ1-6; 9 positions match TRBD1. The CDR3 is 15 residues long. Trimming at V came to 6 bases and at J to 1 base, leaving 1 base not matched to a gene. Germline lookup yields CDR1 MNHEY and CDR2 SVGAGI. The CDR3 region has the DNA TGTGCCAGCAGGGGACAGGGTTCCTATAATTCACCCCTCCACTTT. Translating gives CASRGQGSYNSPLHF.

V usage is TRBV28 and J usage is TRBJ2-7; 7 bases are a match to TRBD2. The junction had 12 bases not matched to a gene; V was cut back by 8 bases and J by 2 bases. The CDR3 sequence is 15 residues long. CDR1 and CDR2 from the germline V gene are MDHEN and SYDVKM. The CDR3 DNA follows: TGTGCCAGCGGGTCAGGCGGGAGCGGCACCTACGAGCAGTACTTC. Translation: CASGSGGSGTYEQYF.

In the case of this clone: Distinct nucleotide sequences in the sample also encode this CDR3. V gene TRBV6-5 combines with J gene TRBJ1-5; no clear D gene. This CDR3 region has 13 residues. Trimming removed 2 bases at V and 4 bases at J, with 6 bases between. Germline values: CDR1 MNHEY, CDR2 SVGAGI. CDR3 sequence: CASSYGGNQPQHF. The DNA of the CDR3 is TGTGCCAGCAGTTACGGAGGGAATCAGCCCCAGCATTTT.

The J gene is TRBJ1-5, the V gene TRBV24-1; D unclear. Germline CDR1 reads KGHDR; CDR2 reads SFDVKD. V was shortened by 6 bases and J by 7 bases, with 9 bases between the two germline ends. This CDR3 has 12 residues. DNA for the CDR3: TGTGCCACCAGTTCCAGTTGGCAGCCCCAGCATTTT. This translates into CATSSSWQPQHF.

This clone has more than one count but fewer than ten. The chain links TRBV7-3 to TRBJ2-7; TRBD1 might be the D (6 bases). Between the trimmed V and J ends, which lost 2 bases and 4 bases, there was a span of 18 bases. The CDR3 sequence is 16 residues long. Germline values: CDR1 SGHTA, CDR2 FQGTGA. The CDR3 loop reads CASSLGTPRDGYEQYF. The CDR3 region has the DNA TGTGCCAGCAGCTTAGGGACACCTAGGGATGGTTACGAGCAGTACTTC. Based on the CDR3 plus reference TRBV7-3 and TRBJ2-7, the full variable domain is GAGVSQTPSNKVTEKGKYVELRCDPISGHTALYWYRQSLGQGPEFLIYFQGTGAADDSGLPNDRFFAVRPEGSVSTLKIQRTERGDSAVYLCASSLGTPRDGYEQYFGPGTRLTVT.

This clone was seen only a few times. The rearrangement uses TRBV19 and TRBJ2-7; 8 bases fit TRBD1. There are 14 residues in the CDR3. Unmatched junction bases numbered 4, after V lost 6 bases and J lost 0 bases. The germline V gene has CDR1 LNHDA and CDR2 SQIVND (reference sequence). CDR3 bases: TGTGCCAGTAGGACCACAGGGGGCTCCTACGAGCAGTACTTC. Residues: CASRTTGGSYEQYF.

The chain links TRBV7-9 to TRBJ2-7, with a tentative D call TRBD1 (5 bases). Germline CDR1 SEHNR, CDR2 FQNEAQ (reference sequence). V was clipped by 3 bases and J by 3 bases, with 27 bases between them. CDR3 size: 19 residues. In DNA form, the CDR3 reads TGTGCCAGCAGCTTGGGGCCAGGCGGTCACAGGACATTAATCTACGAGCAGTACTTC. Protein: CASSLGPGGHRTLIYEQYF.

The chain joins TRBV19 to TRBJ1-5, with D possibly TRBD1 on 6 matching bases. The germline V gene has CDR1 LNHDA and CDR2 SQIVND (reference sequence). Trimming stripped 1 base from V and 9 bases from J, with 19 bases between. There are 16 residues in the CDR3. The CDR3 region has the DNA TGTGCCAGTAGTATAGCCACCGGGACACCCAGAGTGCCCCAGCATTTT. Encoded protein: CASSIATGTPRVPQHF.

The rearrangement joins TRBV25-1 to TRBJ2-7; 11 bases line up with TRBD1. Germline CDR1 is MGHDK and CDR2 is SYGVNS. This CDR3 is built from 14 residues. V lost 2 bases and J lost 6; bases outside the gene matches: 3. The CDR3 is CASSEAGTGGEQYF. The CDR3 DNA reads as TGTGCCAGCAGTGAAGCTGGGACAGGGGGCGAGCAGTACTTC.

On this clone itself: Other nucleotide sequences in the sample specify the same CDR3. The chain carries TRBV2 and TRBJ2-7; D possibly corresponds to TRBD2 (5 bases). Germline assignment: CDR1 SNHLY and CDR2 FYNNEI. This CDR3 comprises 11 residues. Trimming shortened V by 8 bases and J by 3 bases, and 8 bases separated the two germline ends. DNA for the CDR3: TGTGCCAGCTCAGGAGGCTACGAGCAGTACTTC. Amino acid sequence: CASSGGYEQYF.

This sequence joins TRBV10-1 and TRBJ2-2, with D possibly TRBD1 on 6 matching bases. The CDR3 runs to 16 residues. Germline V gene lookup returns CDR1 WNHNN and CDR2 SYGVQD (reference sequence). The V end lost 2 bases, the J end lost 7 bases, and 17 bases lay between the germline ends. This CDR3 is CASSESIGGADGELFF. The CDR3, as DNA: TGCGCCAGCAGTGAGAGTATTGGGGGCGCGGACGGGGAGCTGTTTTTT.

Here the CDR3 reads CASSLRGSGANVLTF. In DNA form, the CDR3 reads TGTGCCAGCAGTTTGCGGGGTTCTGGGGCCAACGTCCTGACTTTC. The chain joins TRBV28 to TRBJ2-6; a possible D gene is TRBD2 (6 bases). Trimming took off 3 bases at V and 1 base at J, with 7 bases between the two ends. From germline, CDR1 is MDHEN and CDR2 SYDVKM. The CDR3 is 15 amino acids. The whole variable domain, remainder taken from reference TRBV28 and TRBJ2-6, is DVKVTQSSRYLVKRTGEKVFLECVQDMDHENMFWYRQDPGLGLRLIYFSYDVKMKEKGDIPEGYSVSREKKERFSLILESASTNQTSMYLCASSLRGSGANVLTFGAGSRLTVL.